A single sample is the source of the 5 T cell receptor beta chains below, sequenced in a study of metastatic and nonmetastatic thyroid tumors. Patients were all untreated before their thyroid surgery. MiXCR re-clonotyped the PCR reads for TCRdb. The table includes 30,000 to 40,000 clones, 15% detected once. The sequencing sample was made of blood. Receptors originate from a male donor with papillary thyroid cancer or a benign thyroid nodule (not recorded which). Some clones in this sample may be carry-over from other donors' samples.

This clone was recorded at least ten times. This chain connects TRBV7-2 to TRBJ1-1; D gene uncertain. The V gene's germline CDR1 is SGHTA and CDR2 FQGNSA. Trimming stripped 1 base from V and 1 base from J, with 4 bases between. The CDR3 is 13 amino acids. In nucleotides, the CDR3 is TGTGCCAGCAGCTTAGAACAGAACACTGAAGCTTTCTTT. It specifies CASSLEQNTEAFF.

By its share, this clone is medium-sized (0.01 to 0.1%). The V call is TRBV12-3 or TRBV12-4, the J call TRBJ2-1; 12 bases fit TRBD2. The length of the CDR3 is 15 residues. Trimming cost V 4 bases and J 4 bases; bases outside gene matches: 2. CDR3 DNA: TGTGCCAGCAGTTGGACTAGCGGGACATACAATGAGCAGTTCTTC. Translated, it gives CASSWTSGTYNEQFF.

This clone was found a few times. This chain joins TRBV29-1 and TRBJ2-3; TRBD2 might be the D (7 bases). Trimming took off 6 bases at V and 9 bases at J, with 25 bases between the two ends. The CDR3 has 15 residues. Germline CDR1 is SQVTM and CDR2 is ANQGSEA. CDR3 sequence (DNA): TGCAGCGTCCTTCTAGGGGGGGCCCATATGGGGACGCAGTATTTT. This codes for CSVLLGGAHMGTQYF.

There are many counts of this clone. This sequence joins TRBV4-2 and TRBJ2-5, with TRBD2 identical over 11 bases. Trimming removed 0 bases from V and 4 bases from J; junction bases left unmatched: 13. CDR3 length: 19 residues. Germline CDR1 reads LGHNA; CDR2 reads YNFKEQ. The CDR3 DNA follows: TGTGCCAGCAGCCAAGATAACCCACTGACTAGCGGGATGAGAGAGACCCAGTACTTC. Protein: CASSQDNPLTSGMRETQYF.

This clone came up many times. The chain links TRBV30 to TRBJ2-7, with D unresolved. The CDR3 covers 12 residues. V was trimmed by 4 bases and J by 6 bases, leaving 13 bases between them. The germline V gene has CDR1 GTSNPN and CDR2 SVGIG (reference sequence). Here the CDR3 DNA reads TGTGCCTGGACCAAGGCTGCCGGCGAGCAGTACTTC. It is translated as CAWTKAAGEQYF. The entire variable domain, with the rest obtained from reference TRBV30 and TRBJ2-7, is as follows: SQTIHQWPATLVQPVGSPLSLECTVEGTSNPNLYWYRQAAGRGLQLLFYSVGIGQISSEVPQNLSASRPQDRQFILSSKKLLLSDSGFYLCAWTKAAGEQYFGPGTRLTVT.